This T cell receptor (beta chain) stems from a study of T-cell reconstitution after alpha-beta-depleted transplantation in children. Findings and limits, study-wide: Newly produced T cells mostly accounted for T-cell counts and diversity one year post-transplant. Reports say that about two months after transplant, the alpha-beta T cells came out of several hundred graft clones that had expanded. Where some patients showed high TCRbeta diversity at day 60, it came from recipient T cells and thymic progenitors that had survived.

As for this clonotype: Antigen specificity is unknown.

Construction of the TCRbeta library involved unique molecular identifiers. TCRdb used MiXCR to reprocess the PCR reads, holding one entry per CDR3 protein. The sample yields roughly 420,000 distinct CDR3 sequences, around 15% seen once. The CDR3 spans 16 residues. Germline-derived CDR1 and CDR2 are MNHEY and SMNVEV (reference sequence). J was trimmed by 6 bases and V by 6 bases; bases with no gene match: 14. The sample in question was PBMCs, mostly from graft donor cells, obtained 360 days after TCRalphabeta/CD19-depleted stem cell transplant. The TCR sequence derives from a boy in the first two years of life who had a stem cell transplant for Wiskott-Aldrich syndrome, so the T cells may come from the graft donor. The chain employs TRBV27 and TRBJ2-7, with TRBD1 matching over 10 bases. The CDR3 sequence is CASRLNERDRGPEQYF. CDR3 nucleotide sequence: TGTGCCAGCAGGCTCAACGAGCGGGACAGGGGTCCCGAGCAGTACTTC.